This entry features one T cell receptor (beta chain) sequence. The data stem from a study of OX40 agonist ivuxolimab in advanced cancers. Overall study context: The patients got ivuxolimab, which is an agonistic anti-OX40 (CD134) antibody. Dose-escalation patients' cancers were hepatocellular carcinoma, melanoma, renal cell or head and neck cancer. Three patients got partial responses; one had hepatocellular carcinoma and two had cutaneous melanoma.

The method was immunoSEQ multiplex PCR; TCRdb's version includes in-frame clones alone and lacks a portion of them. Among about 110,000 clones listed, 75% to 95% were seen once. The study sampled blood at baseline, cycle 4 day 1, and cycle 7 day 1. The germline V gene has CDR1 MNHNY and CDR2 SVGAGI (reference sequence). This CDR3 is 12 amino acids long. The V end lost 5 bases, the J end lost 3 bases, and 8 bases lay between the germline ends. This sequence joins TRBV6-6 and TRBJ2-7; unclear D gene. This receptor was obtained from an adult with an advanced solid tumor such as melanoma, head and neck, liver or kidney cancer. This sample comprised CD4+ or CD8+ T cells sorted from blood, obtained in a trial of the OX40 agonist ivuxolimab. For the CDR3, the DNA is TGTGCCAGCAGTCCCCGCGACTACGAGCAGTACTTC. Translated, it gives CASSPRDYEQYF.